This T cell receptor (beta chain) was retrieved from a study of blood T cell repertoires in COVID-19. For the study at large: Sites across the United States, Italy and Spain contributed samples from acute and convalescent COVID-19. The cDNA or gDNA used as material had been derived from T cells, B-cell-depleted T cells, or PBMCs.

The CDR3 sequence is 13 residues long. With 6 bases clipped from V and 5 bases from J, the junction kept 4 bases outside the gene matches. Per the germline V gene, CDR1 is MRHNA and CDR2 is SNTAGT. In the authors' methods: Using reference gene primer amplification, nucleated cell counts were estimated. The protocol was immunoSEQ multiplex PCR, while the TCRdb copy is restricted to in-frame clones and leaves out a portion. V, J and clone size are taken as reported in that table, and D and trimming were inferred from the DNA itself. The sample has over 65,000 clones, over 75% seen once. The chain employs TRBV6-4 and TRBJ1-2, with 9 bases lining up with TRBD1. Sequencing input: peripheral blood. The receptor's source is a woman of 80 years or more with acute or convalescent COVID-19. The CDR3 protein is CASSADRGYGYTF. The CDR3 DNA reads TGTGCCAGCAGCGCGGACAGGGGTTATGGCTACACCTTC.